What follows are 27 T cell receptor beta chains derived from one specimen sequenced in a study of shared clonotypes between healthy human individuals. Generated by immunoSEQ multiplex PCR, the TCRdb table keeps only in-frame clones and is missing some. This sample carries about 690,000 clones, roughly 88% of them seen once, and the ten largest clones take more than 30%. The source material was memory CD8+ T cells from PBMCs. As for subset: CD45RO+ cells pooled with CCR7-negative TemRA cells. The origin of the receptors is a man younger than 35 in good health. Some clones in this sample may be carry-over from other donors' samples.

This clone has just a few counts. The chain carries TRBV5-5 and TRBJ2-7; no clear D gene. CDR3 length: 16 amino acids. CDR1 SGHKS and CDR2 YYEKEE come from the germline V gene (reference sequence). V was pared by 0 bases and J by 2 bases, with 15 bases between. This CDR3 is CASSLGPHYSTYEQYF. The DNA of the CDR3 is TGTGCCAGCAGCTTGGGGCCGCACTACTCTACCTACGAGCAGTACTTC. Using reference TRBV5-5 and TRBJ2-7 for the parts outside the CDR3, the full variable domain is DAGVTQSPTHLIKTRGQQVTLRCSPISGHKSVSWYQQVLGQGPQFIFQYYEKEERGRGNFPDRFSARQFPNYSSELNVNALLLGDSALYLCASSLGPHYSTYEQYFGPGTRLTVT.

This rearrangement joins TRBV4-1 to TRBJ1-1, with D possibly being TRBD1 (6 bases). The CDR3 covers 16 residues. V was trimmed by 2 bases and J by 0 bases, leaving 13 bases between them. Germline V gives CDR1 MGHRA, CDR2 YSYEKL. CDR3 in amino acids: CASSQKGGPMNTEAFF. The CDR3 DNA reads as TGCGCCAGCAGCCAAAAGGGGGGCCCAATGAACACTGAAGCTTTCTTT.

Comments on this clone: Additional DNA sequences in this sample encode the identical CDR3. The gene calls are TRBV27 and TRBJ1-5, with unresolved D. This CDR3 region has 12 residues. Germline assignment: CDR1 MNHEY and CDR2 SMNVEV (reference sequence). V lost 3 bases to trimming and J lost 7 bases, with 7 bases between them. The CDR3 here is CASSLVGQPQHF. CDR3 bases: TGTGCCAGCAGTTTGGTGGGGCAGCCCCAGCATTTT.

V gene TRBV6-6 combines with J gene TRBJ2-1; D may match TRBD1 or TRBD2 (5 bases each). This CDR3 spans 15 amino acids. Trimming cost V 0 bases and J 7 bases, with 13 bases left between them. CDR1 and CDR2 (germline): MNHNY, SVGAGI (reference sequence). The CDR3 region is CASSYSKGTGNEQFF. The CDR3 DNA follows: TGTGCCAGCAGTTACTCGAAGGGGACGGGAAATGAGCAGTTCTTC.

The chain employs TRBV2 and TRBJ2-7; weak D call: TRBD1 (5 bases). The CDR3 runs 13 residues. Germline V gene data show CDR1 as SNHLY and CDR2 as FYNNEI. Trimming removed 6 bases from V and 4 bases from J, with 13 bases in between. The CDR3 nucleotides are TGTGCCAGCAGCGTATTTAGGGGTTACGAGCAGTACTTC. Its protein product is CASSVFRGYEQYF.

The chain employs TRBV18 and TRBJ2-5; D remains unclear. The CDR3 is made up of 13 amino acids. With 5 bases removed from V and 1 base from J, the gap between germline ends came to 8 bases. Germline V gene data show CDR1 as KGHSH and CDR2 as LQKENI. The CDR3 spells CASSTSFQETQYF. The CDR3 region has the DNA TGTGCCAGCTCAACCTCCTTCCAAGAGACCCAGTACTTC.

The rearrangement uses TRBV30 and TRBJ1-2; 9 nucleotides match TRBD1. V was pared by 5 bases and J by 0 bases, with 16 bases of the junction left unmatched. CDR3 length: 18 amino acids. CDR1 is GTSNPN, CDR2 SVGIG, per germline (reference sequence). The CDR3 DNA reads as TGTGCCTGGTCAAAGGGACAGGGACTTGTGTTAGCTAACTATGGCTACACCTTC. Translation: CAWSKGQGLVLANYGYTF.

The chain carries TRBV4-1 and TRBJ2-2, with D tentatively TRBD1 or TRBD2 (5 bases each). Germline CDR1 is MGHRA and CDR2 is YSYEKL. The CDR3 has 18 amino acids. Trimming left V 6 bases short and J 7 bases short, with 27 bases between. CDR3 residues: CASSPPVGARGPLGELFF. CDR3 nucleotide sequence: TGCGCCAGCAGTCCCCCGGTTGGGGCTCGAGGGCCCCTCGGGGAGCTGTTTTTT.

The chain couples TRBV5-6 to TRBJ2-1; 8 bases line up with TRBD1. J was trimmed by 9 bases and V by 2 bases; bases with no gene match: 4. CDR1 and CDR2 from the germline V gene are SGHDT and YYEEEE. The CDR3 loop spans 13 amino acids. CDR3 nucleotides: TGTGCCAGCAGCTTTGCAGGGGGCGCTGAGCAGTTCTTC. It translates to CASSFAGGAEQFF.

This sequence joins TRBV19 and TRBJ1-5; the D gene is possibly TRBD1 (6 bases). This CDR3 spans 17 amino acids. Trimming stripped 1 base from V and 6 bases from J, with 19 bases between. Looked up from germline, CDR1 is LNHDA and CDR2 is SQIVND (reference sequence). CDR3 loop: CASSIVNRASGGQPQHF. CDR3 DNA: TGTGCCAGTAGTATAGTAAACAGGGCTTCCGGGGGTCAGCCCCAGCATTTT. Full variable domain (missing parts from reference TRBV19 and TRBJ1-5): DGGITQSPKYLFRKEGQNVTLSCEQNLNHDAMYWYRQDPGQGLRLIYYSQIVNDFQKGDIAEGYSVSREKKESFPLTVTSAQKNPTAFYLCASSIVNRASGGQPQHFGDGTRLSIL.

The V call is TRBV7-6, the J call TRBJ2-1; a possible D gene is TRBD2 (6 bases). CDR3 size: 17 residues. CDR1 and CDR2 (germline): SGHVS, FNYEAQ. The V end was cut by 1 base, the J end by 5 bases, with 18 bases between. This CDR3 reads CASSLVYPGGANNEQFF. The DNA for the CDR3 is TGTGCCAGCAGCTTAGTCTATCCCGGCGGGGCCAACAATGAGCAGTTCTTC.

The rearrangement uses TRBV27 and TRBJ1-4; D is possibly TRBD1 (5 bases). This CDR3 is 15 amino acids long. The germline V gene encodes CDR1 MNHEY and CDR2 SMNVEV (reference sequence). Trimming stripped 0 bases from V and 3 bases from J, with 8 bases between. The CDR3 reads CASSLSGGANEKLFF. CDR3 nucleotide sequence: TGTGCCAGCAGTTTATCGGGGGGGGCTAATGAAAAACTGTTTTTT.

V and J are TRBV9 and TRBJ1-1; the D gene is possibly TRBD1 (5 bases). CDR1 is SGDLS and CDR2 is YYNGEE in the germline V gene. This CDR3 contains 15 residues. V lost 0 bases, J lost 5 bases, and 14 bases lay in between. The chain's CDR3 is CASSVGAGGETEAFF. CDR3 nucleotide sequence: TGTGCCAGCAGCGTAGGGGCGGGGGGAGAGACTGAAGCTTTCTTT.

A word on this clone: Other DNA sequences within the sample encode an identical CDR3. The rearrangement links TRBV5-1 to TRBJ2-2; D might be TRBD2 (5 bases). Germline V lookup: CDR1 SGHRS, CDR2 YFSETQ. Trimming left V 2 bases short and J 6 bases short, with 8 bases between. CDR3 length: 13 amino acids. The CDR3 DNA reads as TGCGCCAGCAGCTTAGAGGGCCCCGGGGAGCTGTTTTTT. Translation: CASSLEGPGELFF.

The CDR3 sequence is CASSVGGGEVPNQPQHF. The CDR3 DNA follows: TGTGCCAGCAGTGTGGGGGGAGGGGAAGTCCCCAATCAGCCCCAGCATTTT. V gene TRBV2 combines with J gene TRBJ1-5, with a tentative D call TRBD1 (5 bases). The germline V gene encodes CDR1 SNHLY and CDR2 FYNNEI. V shed 4 bases and J shed 3 bases, with 19 bases lying between them. CDR3 length equals 17 residues.

The gene calls are TRBV7-8 and TRBJ2-7; a possible D gene is TRBD2 (6 bases). This CDR3 spans 14 amino acids. The ends were cut back, 5 bases at V and 3 bases at J, with 14 bases in the middle. The germline CDR1 and CDR2 sequences are SGHVS and FQNEAQ. Here the CDR3 reads CASSTQGLGYEQYF. The CDR3 nucleotides read TGTGCCAGCAGCACCCAGGGACTTGGCTACGAGCAGTACTTC.

J is TRBJ2-1 and V is TRBV14; the match to TRBD2 covers 9 bases. The CDR3 covers 16 residues. Germline CDR1 SGHDN, CDR2 FVKESK. V was pared by 3 bases and J by 2 bases, with 5 bases of the junction left unmatched. The CDR3 bases are TGTGCCAGCAGCCAGTCACTAGCGGGCACCTACAATGAGCAGTTCTTC. This gives the protein CASSQSLAGTYNEQFF.

The chain couples TRBV19 to TRBJ2-7; D not resolved. CDR1 is LNHDA, CDR2 SQIVND, per germline (reference sequence). This CDR3 is 13 amino acids long. The ends were cut back, 5 bases at V and 1 base at J, with 9 bases in the middle. CDR3: CASSVGISYEQYF. The CDR3 DNA reads TGTGCCAGTAGTGTAGGGATTTCCTACGAGCAGTACTTC. Full variable domain (remainder filled in from reference TRBV19 and TRBJ2-7): DGGITQSPKYLFRKEGQNVTLSCEQNLNHDAMYWYRQDPGQGLRLIYYSQIVNDFQKGDIAEGYSVSREKKESFPLTVTSAQKNPTAFYLCASSVGISYEQYFGPGTRLTVT.

The chain carries TRBV4-1 and TRBJ2-1, with 8 bases lining up with TRBD2. Germline V gene data show CDR1 as MGHRA and CDR2 as YSYEKL. There are 16 residues in the CDR3. The V segment lost 1 base and the J segment 9 bases; nucleotides outside the gene matches: 11. The CDR3 nucleotides read TGCGCCAGCAGCCAAGGGGGTAGCGGGATCTGGGGTGAGCAGTTCTTC. Translation gives CASSQGGSGIWGEQFF.

This chain links TRBV28 with TRBJ1-3, with D possibly TRBD1 on 5 matching bases. Germline CDR1 MDHEN, CDR2 SYDVKM. V gave up 6 bases and J gave up 0 bases, with 12 bases separating them. This CDR3 spans 15 amino acids. The CDR3 reads CASRGRTSSGNTIYF. The CDR3 coding sequence is TGTGCCAGCAGGGGACGTACATCCTCTGGAAACACCATATATTTT.

The chain carries TRBV28 and TRBJ2-7; 14 bases fit TRBD2. The CDR3 has 17 residues. CDR1 and CDR2 (germline): MDHEN, SYDVKM. The trim removed 3 bases at V and 0 bases at J, leaving 4 bases unmatched. The CDR3 DNA is TGTGCCAGCAGTTTGGGACTAGCGGGAGCGGGCTCCTACGAGCAGTACTTC. Translation: CASSLGLAGAGSYEQYF.

This clone showed up just once. The chain employs TRBV19 and TRBJ2-5, with unresolved D. CDR1 is LNHDA and CDR2 is SQIVND in the germline V gene (reference sequence). With 4 bases removed from V and 1 base from J, the gap between germline ends came to 7 bases. This CDR3 is built from 13 residues. CDR3 sequence reads: CASSKHLQETQYF. In DNA form, the CDR3 reads TGTGCCAGTAGTAAACACCTCCAAGAGACCCAGTACTTC.

This chain connects TRBV14 to TRBJ1-2, with D perhaps TRBD1 (5 bases). Trimming stripped 3 bases from V and 4 bases from J, with 12 bases between. Germline CDR1 is SGHDN and CDR2 is FVKESK. The CDR3 is made up of 14 amino acids. As DNA, the CDR3 is TGTGCCAGCAGCCAGGCAGACAGCGTCTATGGCTACACCTTC. Protein: CASSQADSVYGYTF.

This sequence joins TRBV5-1 and TRBJ1-1; D perhaps matches TRBD1 (5 bases). Trimming shortened V by 2 bases and J by 0 bases, and 20 bases separated the two germline ends. This CDR3 is 18 amino acids long. CDR1 is SGHRS, CDR2 YFSETQ, per germline. The CDR3 region is CASSFWLGENLMNTEAFF. DNA of the CDR3: TGCGCCAGCAGCTTCTGGTTGGGGGAAAACCTCATGAACACTGAAGCTTTCTTT.

This clone was observed a single time. The chain joins TRBV28 to TRBJ2-2; D is unresolved. The germline V gene has CDR1 MDHEN and CDR2 SYDVKM. V was shortened by 3 bases and J by 1 base, with 6 bases between the two germline ends. This CDR3 has 14 residues. CDR3 in amino acids: CASSFPQNTGELFF. The CDR3 DNA reads TGTGCCAGCAGTTTTCCCCAGAACACCGGGGAGCTGTTTTTT.

CDR3 loop: CASSTRDRGPACYQPQHF. In DNA form, the CDR3 reads TGTGCCAGCAGCACCCGGGACAGGGGGCCAGCATGTTATCAGCCCCAGCATTTT. This rearrangement joins TRBV7-7 to TRBJ1-5; 12 bases are shared with TRBD1. The length of the CDR3 is 18 residues. V shed 5 bases and J 5 bases; nucleotides not matched to a gene: 13. Germline CDR1 is SSHAT and CDR2 is FNYEAQ (reference sequence). Together with reference TRBV7-7 and TRBJ1-5, the CDR3 gives the full variable domain: GAGVSQSPRYKVTKRGQDVTLRCDPISSHATLYWYQQALGQGPEFLTYFNYEAQPDKSGLPSDRFSAERPEGSISTLTIQRTEQRDSAMYRCASSTRDRGPACYQPQHFGDGTRLSIL.

The rearrangement links TRBV7-3 to TRBJ2-3; the match to TRBD2 covers 7 bases. The V gene's germline CDR1 is SGHTA and CDR2 FQGTGA. The V and J ends lost 3 bases and 4 bases, in that order; junction bases with no gene match: 4. This CDR3 has 14 residues. In nucleotides, the CDR3 is TGTGCCAGCAGCTTTAGACTAGCCCCAGATACGCAGTATTTT. Its protein product is CASSFRLAPDTQYF.